This TCR beta chain was identified in a study of T cells after yellow fever vaccination. Via MiXCR, TCRdb re-called the 5' RACE reads, giving one row per CDR3 protein. The sample yields roughly 63,000 distinct CDR3 sequences, 7.4% seen once. This clonotype was observed at least ten times. The CDR3 runs to 15 residues. In germline, CDR1 is SGHRS, CDR2 YFSETQ. V shed 4 bases and J 0 bases; nucleotides not matched to a gene: 4. This sequence joins TRBV5-1 and TRBJ2-1; 7 bases fit TRBD2. This clonotype originated in a man aged 30 to 39 who received the YFV17D yellow fever vaccine. The specimen was CD8+ T cells sorted from PBMCs, collected 15 days after the yellow fever booster vaccination. CDR3: CASSEGLSSYNEQFF. The CDR3 nucleotides read TGCGCCAGCAGCGAGGGACTAAGCTCCTACAATGAGCAGTTCTTC.